The 18 T cell receptor beta chains below all came from one sample that was sequenced in a study of blood T cells in healthy people across ages. PCR was performed a second time for roughly 7 to 12 cycles using a sample-barcoded 5' primer and a J-beta primer mix. TCRdb independently ran MiXCR on the 5' RACE reads; one entry per CDR3 protein. The sample includes hundreds of thousands of distinct CDR3 sequences, 58% seen only once; the top ten take 20% to 25%. The sample was blood. Receptor source: a man aged 25 to 40 in good health.

The gene calls are TRBV28 and TRBJ1-3, with unresolved D. Trimming stripped 7 bases from V and 1 base from J, with 11 bases between. Germline CDR1 MDHEN, CDR2 SYDVKM. The CDR3 totals 14 residues. The CDR3 DNA reads as TGTGCCAGCATTCCCGGGCAGTCTGGAAACACCATATATTTT. This encodes CASIPGQSGNTIYF. The full variable domain, completed using reference TRBV28 and TRBJ1-3, is DVKVTQSSRYLVKRTGEKVFLECVQDMDHENMFWYRQDPGLGLRLIYFSYDVKMKEKGDIPEGYSVSREKKERFSLILESASTNQTSMYLCASIPGQSGNTIYFGEGSWLTVV.

The genes are TRBV7-9 and TRBJ2-7; TRBD2 might be the D (5 bases). Germline V gives CDR1 SEHNR, CDR2 FQNEAQ (reference sequence). CDR3 length equals 15 residues. The V end lost 1 base, the J end lost 3 bases, and 13 bases lay between the germline ends. CDR3 in amino acids: CASSLGGGRRYEQYF. CDR3 in DNA: TGTGCCAGCAGCTTAGGAGGAGGCCGCCGCTACGAGCAGTACTTC.

A word on this clonotype: With a much larger clone just one base away, this may be a read error. V usage is TRBV13 and J usage is TRBJ2-1; no clear D. This CDR3 is built from 14 residues. Germline CDR1 is PRHDT and CDR2 is FYEKMQ (reference sequence). The CDR3 DNA follows: TGTGCCAACAGCTTTCGCCACGAGAACAATGAGCAGTTCTTC. Protein sequence: CANSFRHENNEQFF. The full variable domain, rest sourced from reference TRBV13 and TRBJ2-1, is AAGVIQSPRHLIKEKRETATLKCYPIPRHDTVYWYQQGPGQDPQFLISFYEKMQSDKGSIPDRFSAQQFSDYHSELNMSSLELGDSALYFCANSFRHENNEQFFGPGTRLTVL.

The chain employs TRBV2 and TRBJ2-7, with D possibly matching TRBD1 (5 bases). V was cut by 5 bases and J by 6 bases, with 11 bases left in between. The V gene's germline CDR1 is SNHLY and CDR2 FYNNEI. The CDR3 has 12 residues. The CDR3 bases are TGTGCCAGCAGTACCCAAAGGGGCGAGCAGTACTTC. As protein: CASSTQRGEQYF.

This clonotype was seen only a few times. J is TRBJ2-7 and V is TRBV28; 8 bases agree with TRBD2. Germline V CDR1 and CDR2: MDHEN, SYDVKM. Trimming at V came to 7 bases and at J to 3 bases, leaving 8 bases not matched to a gene. CDR3 size: 14 residues. The CDR3 sequence is CASTGGRPFYEQYF. The DNA of the CDR3 is TGTGCCAGCACGGGCGGGAGGCCTTTCTACGAGCAGTACTTC.

This clonotype was detected only a few times. The V and J genes are TRBV15 and TRBJ2-5, with unresolved D. Germline V gene data show CDR1 as LNHNV and CDR2 as YYDKDF (reference sequence). CDR3 length equals 16 residues. V shed 3 bases and J shed 6 bases, with 20 bases lying between them. The CDR3: CATSRVQPGPRKTQYF. The CDR3 bases are TGTGCCACCAGCAGGGTCCAACCGGGCCCCAGGAAGACCCAGTACTTC.

The count of this clonotype is one. The chain has TRBV2 and TRBJ2-1, with D unclear. The germline V gene has CDR1 SNHLY and CDR2 FYNNEI. Trimming took 7 bases from V and 4 from J, leaving 5 bases between them. The CDR3 runs 11 residues. The CDR3 here is CASTPYNEQFF. Written as DNA, the CDR3 is TGTGCCAGCACCCCTTACAATGAGCAGTTCTTC. The variable domain in full, completed from reference TRBV2 and TRBJ2-1, reads EPEVTQTPSHQVTQMGQEVILRCVPISNHLYFYWYRQILGQKVEFLVSFYNNEISEKSEIFDDQFSVERPDGSNFTLKIRSTKLEDSAMYFCASTPYNEQFFGPGTRLTVL.

This clonotype was detected only a few times. This chain joins TRBV28 and TRBJ1-2, with D unresolved. Germline V gene sequence: CDR1 MDHEN, CDR2 SYDVKM. The CDR3 is 11 amino acids. The V gene lost 3 bases and the J gene lost 8 bases, with 7 bases spanning the gap. The CDR3 DNA is TGTGCCAGCAGTTTCCGGATCGGCTACACCTTC. Translated: CASSFRIGYTF.

The V call is TRBV12-3 or TRBV12-4, the J call TRBJ2-4, with D perhaps TRBD1 (5 bases). The J call is in doubt because the DNA end fits TRBJ2-7 better. This CDR3 contains 12 residues. The CDR3 protein is CASRDNDYEQYF. The CDR3, as DNA: TGTGCCAGCAGGGACAACGACTACGAGCAGTACTTC.

The chain combines TRBV10-3 with TRBJ2-1; 8 positions agree with TRBD2. Germline loops: CDR1 ENHRY, CDR2 SYGVKD. J gave up 13 bases and V 4 bases, and 18 bases lay outside the gene matches. The CDR3 consists of 16 residues. The CDR3 reads CAISGTAGGVKETQFF. In DNA form, the CDR3 reads TGTGCCATCAGTGGGACGGCGGGGGGCGTCAAAGAGACCCAGTTCTTC.

This clonotype was observed a handful of times. The chain employs TRBV12-3 or TRBV12-4 and TRBJ2-7, with 7 bases identical to TRBD2. V lost 6 bases and J lost 1; bases outside the gene matches: 6. There are 14 residues in the CDR3. The CDR3 DNA sequence: TGTGCCAGCAGATGGAGCGGGACGTCCTACGAGCAGTACTTC. Amino acids: CASRWSGTSYEQYF.

The J gene is TRBJ2-7, the V gene TRBV7-9; no reliable D call. Looked up from germline, CDR1 is SEHNR and CDR2 is FQNEAQ (reference sequence). This CDR3 is built from 14 residues. V lost 8 bases, J lost 1 base, and 15 bases lay in between. The CDR3 sequence is CASVQPGESYEQYF. In DNA form, the CDR3 reads TGTGCCAGCGTACAGCCGGGCGAGTCCTACGAGCAGTACTTC.

This chain joins TRBV10-3 and TRBJ2-6; D unresolved. The germline V and J ends were trimmed by 6 bases and 1 base, with 13 bases remaining between them. Germline V gives CDR1 ENHRY, CDR2 SYGVKD. The CDR3 runs to 16 residues. CDR3 sequence reads: CAISVSGESGANVLTF. The CDR3 nucleotides are TGTGCCATCAGCGTCTCAGGAGAATCTGGGGCCAACGTCCTGACTTTC.

This clonotype came up many times. J is TRBJ2-5 and V is TRBV18; no reliable D call. V lost 6 bases, J lost 2 bases, and 10 bases lay in between. The germline CDR1 and CDR2 sequences are KGHSH and LQKENI. This CDR3 has 13 amino acids. CDR3 DNA sequence: TGTGCCAGCTCGCCGGACCTTCAAGAGACCCAGTACTTC. Translation gives CASSPDLQETQYF.

This clonotype was observed a handful of times. The chain links TRBV28 to TRBJ2-1, with TRBD2 identical over 8 bases. Germline-derived CDR1 and CDR2 are MDHEN and SYDVKM. The CDR3 is 16 amino acids. Trimming removed 6 bases from V and 9 bases from J; junction bases left unmatched: 16. The CDR3: CASSPAGTSRGVEQFF. The CDR3 DNA is TGTGCCAGCAGCCCAGCCGGGACTAGTCGCGGGGTTGAGCAGTTCTTC.

The chain employs TRBV5-6 and TRBJ1-2, with D possibly being TRBD1 (5 bases). V lost 7 bases and J 5 bases, leaving 12 bases between the germline ends. This CDR3 region has 12 residues. Germline values: CDR1 SGHDT, CDR2 YYEEEE. CDR3 loop: CASGATAYGYTF. Here the CDR3 DNA reads TGTGCCAGCGGCGCGACAGCTTATGGCTACACCTTC.

This clonotype was counted once. The J gene is TRBJ2-7, the V gene TRBV18; D gene uncertain. The end of the DNA is better explained by TRBJ2-5, so the J call may be wrong. Per germline, CDR1 KGHSH and CDR2 LQKENI. The CDR3 sequence is 14 residues long. CDR3 sequence (DNA): TGTGCCAGCTCACCACCGGGCATAGGGGAGACCCAGTACTTC. Its translation is CASSPPGIGETQYF.

V is TRBV5-6 and J is TRBJ2-1; TRBD1 might be the D (7 bases). V gave up 4 bases and J gave up 10 bases, with 15 bases separating them. The CDR3 has 13 amino acids. Germline V CDR1 and CDR2: SGHDT, YYEEEE. The CDR3 sequence: CASSAGQTREQFF. The CDR3 DNA follows: TGTGCCAGCAGCGCGGGACAGACAAGGGAGCAGTTCTTC.